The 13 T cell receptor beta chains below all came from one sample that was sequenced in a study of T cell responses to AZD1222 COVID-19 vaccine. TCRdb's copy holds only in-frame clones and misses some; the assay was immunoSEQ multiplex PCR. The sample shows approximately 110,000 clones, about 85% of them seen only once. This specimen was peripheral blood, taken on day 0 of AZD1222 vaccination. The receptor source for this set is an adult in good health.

As DNA, the CDR3 is TGTGCCAGCAGCTTAGCCAACGGAGACACAGATACGCAGTATTTT. Translating it yields CASSLANGDTDTQYF. The chain recombines TRBV7-2 with TRBJ2-3; unclear D gene. The CDR3 contains 15 residues. Trimming took off 0 bases at V and 2 bases at J, with 9 bases between the two ends. Germline V gene lookup returns CDR1 SGHTA and CDR2 FQGNSA.

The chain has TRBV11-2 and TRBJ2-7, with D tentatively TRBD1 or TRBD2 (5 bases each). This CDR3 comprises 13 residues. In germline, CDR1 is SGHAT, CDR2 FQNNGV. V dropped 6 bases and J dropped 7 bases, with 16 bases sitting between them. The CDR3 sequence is CASRPGAVVEQYF. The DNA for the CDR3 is TGTGCCAGCAGGCCCGGGGCAGTGGTTGAGCAGTACTTC.

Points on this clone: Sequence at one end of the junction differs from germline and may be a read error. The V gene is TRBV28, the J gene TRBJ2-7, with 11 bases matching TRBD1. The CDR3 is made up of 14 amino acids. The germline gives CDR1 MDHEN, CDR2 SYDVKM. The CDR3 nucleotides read TGTGCCAGCAGTCCGGGACAGGGGGTCTACGAGCAGTGCTTC. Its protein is CASSPGQGVYEQCF.

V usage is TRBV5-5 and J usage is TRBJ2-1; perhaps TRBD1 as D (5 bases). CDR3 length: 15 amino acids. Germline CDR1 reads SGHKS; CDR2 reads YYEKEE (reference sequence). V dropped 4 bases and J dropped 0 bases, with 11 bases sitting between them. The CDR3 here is CASSLEQGSYNEQFF. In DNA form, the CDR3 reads TGTGCCAGCAGCCTGGAGCAGGGCTCCTACAATGAGCAGTTCTTC.

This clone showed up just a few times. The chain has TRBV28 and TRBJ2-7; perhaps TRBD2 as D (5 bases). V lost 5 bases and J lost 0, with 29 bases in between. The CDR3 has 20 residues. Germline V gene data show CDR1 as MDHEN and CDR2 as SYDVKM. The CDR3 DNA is TGTGCCAGCAGTACGGCTCAAGTTGGTGGAGCGGAGAAAACCTCCTACGAGCAGTACTTC. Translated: CASSTAQVGGAEKTSYEQYF.

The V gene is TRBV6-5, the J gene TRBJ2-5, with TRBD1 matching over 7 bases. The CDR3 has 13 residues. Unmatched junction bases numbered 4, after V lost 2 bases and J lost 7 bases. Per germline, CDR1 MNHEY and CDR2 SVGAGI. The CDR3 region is CASSYTEGATQYF. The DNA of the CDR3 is TGTGCCAGCAGTTACACTGAGGGGGCGACCCAGTACTTC.

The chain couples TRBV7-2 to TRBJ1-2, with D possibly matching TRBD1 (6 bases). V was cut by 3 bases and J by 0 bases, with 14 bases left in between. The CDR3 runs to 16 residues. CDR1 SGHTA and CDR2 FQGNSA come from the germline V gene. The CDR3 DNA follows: TGTGCCAGCAGCTTCGCCTCGACAGGAGCTAACTATGGCTACACCTTC. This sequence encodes CASSFASTGANYGYTF.

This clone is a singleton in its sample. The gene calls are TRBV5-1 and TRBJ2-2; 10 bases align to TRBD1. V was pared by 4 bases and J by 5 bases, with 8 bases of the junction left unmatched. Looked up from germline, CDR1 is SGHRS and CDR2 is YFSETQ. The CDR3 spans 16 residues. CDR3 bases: TGCGCCAGCAGCGACCGGGACAGGGGTGGAACCGGGGAGCTGTTTTTT. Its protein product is CASSDRDRGGTGELFF.

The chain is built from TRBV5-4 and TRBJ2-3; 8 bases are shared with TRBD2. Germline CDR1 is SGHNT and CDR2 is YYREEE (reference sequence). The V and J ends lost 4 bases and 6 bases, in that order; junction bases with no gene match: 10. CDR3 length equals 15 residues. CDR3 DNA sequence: TGTGCCAGCAGCCGCGGGGGGTTAGTCCCGGATACGCAGTATTTT. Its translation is CASSRGGLVPDTQYF.

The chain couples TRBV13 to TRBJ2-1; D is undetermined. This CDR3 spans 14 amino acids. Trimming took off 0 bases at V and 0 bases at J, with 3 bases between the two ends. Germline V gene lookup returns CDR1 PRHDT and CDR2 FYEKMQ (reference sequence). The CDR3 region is CASSLGHSYNEQFF. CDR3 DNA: TGTGCCAGCAGCTTAGGCCACTCCTACAATGAGCAGTTCTTC.

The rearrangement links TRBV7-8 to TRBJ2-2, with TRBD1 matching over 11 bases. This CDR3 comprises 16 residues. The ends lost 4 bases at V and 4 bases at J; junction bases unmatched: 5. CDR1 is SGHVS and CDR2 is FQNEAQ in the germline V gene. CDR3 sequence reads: CASSSGQGVVTGELFF. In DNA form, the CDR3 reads TGTGCCAGCAGCTCGGGACAGGGGGTCGTCACCGGGGAGCTGTTTTTT.

The CDR3 spells CSGRGANTGELFF. The CDR3 nucleotides read TGCAGCGGACGGGGGGCGAACACCGGGGAGCTGTTTTTT. The V and J genes are TRBV29-1 and TRBJ2-2; 7 nucleotides agree with TRBD2. The germline V gene has CDR1 SQVTM and CDR2 ANQGSEA. V was pared by 7 bases and J by 0 bases, with 2 bases of the junction left unmatched. This CDR3 is 13 amino acids long.

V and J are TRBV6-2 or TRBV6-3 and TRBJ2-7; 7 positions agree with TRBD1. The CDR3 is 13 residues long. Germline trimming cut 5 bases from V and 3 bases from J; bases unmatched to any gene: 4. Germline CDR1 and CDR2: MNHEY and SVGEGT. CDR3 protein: CASSPGGFYEQYF. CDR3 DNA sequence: TGTGCCAGCAGTCCAGGGGGTTTCTACGAGCAGTACTTC.